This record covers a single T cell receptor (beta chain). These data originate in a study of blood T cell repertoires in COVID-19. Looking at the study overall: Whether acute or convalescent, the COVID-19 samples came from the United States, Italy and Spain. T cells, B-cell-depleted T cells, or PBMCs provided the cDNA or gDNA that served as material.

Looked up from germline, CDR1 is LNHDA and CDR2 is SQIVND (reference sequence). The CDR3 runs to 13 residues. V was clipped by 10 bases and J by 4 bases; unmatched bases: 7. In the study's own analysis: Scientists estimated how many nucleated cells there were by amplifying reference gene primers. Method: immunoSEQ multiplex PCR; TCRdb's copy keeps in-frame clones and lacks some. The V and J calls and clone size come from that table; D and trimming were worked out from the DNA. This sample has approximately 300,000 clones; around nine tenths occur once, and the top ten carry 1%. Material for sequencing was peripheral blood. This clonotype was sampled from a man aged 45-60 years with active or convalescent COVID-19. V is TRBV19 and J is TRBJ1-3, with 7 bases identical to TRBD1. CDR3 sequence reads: CATATGLGNTIYF. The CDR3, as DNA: TGTGCCACCGCGACAGGGTTAGGAAACACCATATATTTT.